This T cell receptor beta chain was sequenced during a study of T-cell reconstitution after alpha-beta-depleted transplantation in children. V trimming: 5 bases; J trimming: 5 bases; junction bases outside the gene matches: 11. This CDR3 is 15 amino acids long. Findings and caveats of the study: Surviving recipient T cells and thymic progenitors produced the high day-60 TCRbeta diversity seen in some patients. About two months after transplant, alpha-beta T cells reportedly came from several hundred expanded graft clones.

Notes on this clonotype: Its antigen remains unknown.

The authors prepared the TCRbeta library with unique molecular identifiers. Each CDR3 protein is one row after TCRdb ran MiXCR on the PCR reads. The table has hundreds of thousands of distinct CDR3 sequences, around 13% seen once; the top ten hold approximately 2.1%. The sequenced sample was PBMCs, mostly from graft donor cells, obtained 360 days after TCRalphabeta/CD19-depleted stem cell transplant. The receptor comes from a male patient younger than 18 who had a stem cell transplant for acute myeloid leukemia, so the T cells may come from the graft donor. The chain joins TRBV12-3 or TRBV12-4 to TRBJ1-2, with 7 positions matching TRBD1. CDR3 nucleotide sequence: TGTGCCAGCAGTACCCCCGGGACAGTTACTTATGGCTACACCTTC. Translating gives CASSTPGTVTYGYTF.